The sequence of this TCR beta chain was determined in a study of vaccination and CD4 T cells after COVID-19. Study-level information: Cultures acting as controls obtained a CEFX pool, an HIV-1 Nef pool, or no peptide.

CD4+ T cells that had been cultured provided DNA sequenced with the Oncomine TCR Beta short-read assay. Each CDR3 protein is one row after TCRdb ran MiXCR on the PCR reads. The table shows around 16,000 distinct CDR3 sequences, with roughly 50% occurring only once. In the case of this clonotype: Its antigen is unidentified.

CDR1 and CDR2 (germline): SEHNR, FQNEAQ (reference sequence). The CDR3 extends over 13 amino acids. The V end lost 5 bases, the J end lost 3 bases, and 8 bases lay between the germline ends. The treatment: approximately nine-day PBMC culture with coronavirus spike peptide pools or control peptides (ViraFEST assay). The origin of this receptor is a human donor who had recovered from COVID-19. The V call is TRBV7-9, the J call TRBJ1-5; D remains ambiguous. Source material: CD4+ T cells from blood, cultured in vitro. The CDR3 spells CASSVGFNQPQHF. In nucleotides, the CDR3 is TGTGCCAGCAGCGTGGGGTTCAATCAGCCCCAGCATTTT.